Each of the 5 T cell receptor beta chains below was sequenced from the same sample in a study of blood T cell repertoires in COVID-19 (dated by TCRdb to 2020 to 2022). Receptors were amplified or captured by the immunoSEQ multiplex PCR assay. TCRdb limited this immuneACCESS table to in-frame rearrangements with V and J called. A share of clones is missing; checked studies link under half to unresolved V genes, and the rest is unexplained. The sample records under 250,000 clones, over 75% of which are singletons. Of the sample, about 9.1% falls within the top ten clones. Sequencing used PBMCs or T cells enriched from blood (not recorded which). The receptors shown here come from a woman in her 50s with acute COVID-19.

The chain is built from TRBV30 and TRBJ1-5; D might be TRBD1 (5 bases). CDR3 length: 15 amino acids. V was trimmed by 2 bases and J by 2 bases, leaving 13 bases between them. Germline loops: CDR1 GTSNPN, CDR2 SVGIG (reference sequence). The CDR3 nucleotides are TGTGCCTGGAGTTATCAGGGTTCTGGCAATCAGCCCCAGCATTTT. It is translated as CAWSYQGSGNQPQHF. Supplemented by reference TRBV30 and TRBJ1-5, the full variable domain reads SQTIHQWPATLVQPVGSPLSLECTVEGTSNPNLYWYRQAAGRGLQLLFYSVGIGQISSEVPQNLSASRPQDRQFILSSKKLLLSDSGFYLCAWSYQGSGNQPQHFGDGTRLSIL.

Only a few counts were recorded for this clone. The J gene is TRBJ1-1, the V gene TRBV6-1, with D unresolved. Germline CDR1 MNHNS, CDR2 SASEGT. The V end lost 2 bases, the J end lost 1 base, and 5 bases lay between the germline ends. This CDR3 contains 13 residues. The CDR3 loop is CASSERGNTEAFF. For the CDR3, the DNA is TGTGCCAGCAGTGAACGGGGGAACACTGAAGCTTTCTTT.

CDR3 sequence reads: CASSFGGGDGYTF. The CDR3 DNA sequence: TGCGCCAGCAGCTTCGGGGGAGGCGATGGCTACACCTTC. The chain carries TRBV5-1 and TRBJ1-2, with a tentative D call TRBD1 (5 bases). The CDR3 extends over 13 amino acids. Trimming removed 2 bases at V and 6 bases at J, with 11 bases between. The germline CDR1 and CDR2 sequences are SGHRS and YFSETQ.

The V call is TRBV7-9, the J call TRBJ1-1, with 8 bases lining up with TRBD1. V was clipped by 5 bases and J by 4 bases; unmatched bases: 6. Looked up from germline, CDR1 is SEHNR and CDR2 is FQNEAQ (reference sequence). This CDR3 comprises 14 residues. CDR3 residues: CASSQDRAITEAFF. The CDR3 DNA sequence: TGTGCCAGCAGCCAGGACAGGGCGATCACTGAAGCTTTCTTT.

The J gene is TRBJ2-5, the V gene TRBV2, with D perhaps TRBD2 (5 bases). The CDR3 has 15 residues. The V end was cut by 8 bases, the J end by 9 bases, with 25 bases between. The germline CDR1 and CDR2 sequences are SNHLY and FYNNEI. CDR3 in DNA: TGTGCCAGCTTGCTAACCCCCGCAGCGTTCGGGGCCCAGTACTTC. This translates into CASLLTPAAFGAQYF.